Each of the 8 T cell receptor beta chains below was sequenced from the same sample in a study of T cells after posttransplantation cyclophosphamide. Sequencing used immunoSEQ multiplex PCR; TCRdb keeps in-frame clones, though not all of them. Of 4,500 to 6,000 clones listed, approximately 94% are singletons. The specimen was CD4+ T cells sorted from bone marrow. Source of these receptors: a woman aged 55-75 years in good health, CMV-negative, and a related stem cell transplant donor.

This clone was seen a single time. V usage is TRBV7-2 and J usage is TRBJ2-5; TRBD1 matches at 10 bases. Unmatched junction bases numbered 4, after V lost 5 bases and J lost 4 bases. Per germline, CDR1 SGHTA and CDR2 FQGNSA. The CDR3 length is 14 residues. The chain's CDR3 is CASSRDRGGETQYF. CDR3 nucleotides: TGTGCCAGCAGCCGGGACAGGGGAGGAGAGACCCAGTACTTC.

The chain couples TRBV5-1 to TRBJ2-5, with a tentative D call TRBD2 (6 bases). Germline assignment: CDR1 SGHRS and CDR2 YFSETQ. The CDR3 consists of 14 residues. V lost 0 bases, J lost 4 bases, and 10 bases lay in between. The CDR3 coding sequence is TGCGCCAGCAGCTTGGGCGGGGATGGAGAGACCCAGTACTTC. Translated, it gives CASSLGGDGETQYF.

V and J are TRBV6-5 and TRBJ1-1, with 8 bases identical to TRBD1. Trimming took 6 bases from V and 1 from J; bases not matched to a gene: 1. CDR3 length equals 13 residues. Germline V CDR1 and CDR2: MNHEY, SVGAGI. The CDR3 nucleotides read TGTGCCAGCAGAGACAGGGGGAACACTGAAGCTTTCTTT. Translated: CASRDRGNTEAFF.

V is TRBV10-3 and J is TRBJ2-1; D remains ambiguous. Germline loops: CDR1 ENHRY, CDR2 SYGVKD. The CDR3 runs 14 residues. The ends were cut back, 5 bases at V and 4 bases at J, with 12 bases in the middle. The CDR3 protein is CAISSATNYNEQFF. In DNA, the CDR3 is TGTGCCATCAGTTCAGCGACCAATTACAATGAGCAGTTCTTC.

CDR3 residues: CASSPPGASRLYEQYF. The CDR3 nucleotides read TGTGCCAGCTCACCACCGGGGGCTAGCCGCCTCTACGAGCAGTACTTC. The chain combines TRBV18 with TRBJ2-7; weak D call: TRBD1 (6 bases). Between the trimmed V and J ends, which lost 0 bases and 3 bases, there was a span of 15 bases. CDR1 KGHSH and CDR2 LQKENI come from the germline V gene. This CDR3 has 16 residues.

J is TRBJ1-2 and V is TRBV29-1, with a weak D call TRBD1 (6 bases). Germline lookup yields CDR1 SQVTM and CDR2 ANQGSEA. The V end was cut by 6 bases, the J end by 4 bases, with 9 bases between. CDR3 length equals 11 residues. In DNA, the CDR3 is TGCAGCGTACCAGGGGTCTATGGCTACACCTTC. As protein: CSVPGVYGYTF. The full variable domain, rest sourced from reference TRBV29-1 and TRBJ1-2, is SAVISQKPSRDICQRGTSLTIQCQVDSQVTMMFWYRQQPGQSLTLIATANQGSEATYESGFVIDKFPISRPNLTFSTLTVSNMSPEDSSIYLCSVPGVYGYTFGSGTRLTVV.

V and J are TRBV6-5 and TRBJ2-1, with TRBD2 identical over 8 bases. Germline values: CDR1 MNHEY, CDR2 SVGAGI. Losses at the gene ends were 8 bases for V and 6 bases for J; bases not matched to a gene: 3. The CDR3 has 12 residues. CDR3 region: CASSGGANEQFF. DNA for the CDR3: TGTGCCAGCTCGGGGGGGGCCAATGAGCAGTTCTTC.

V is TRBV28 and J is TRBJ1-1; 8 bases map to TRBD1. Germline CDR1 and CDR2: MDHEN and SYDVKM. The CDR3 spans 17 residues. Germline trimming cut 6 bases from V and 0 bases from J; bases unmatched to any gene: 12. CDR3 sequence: CASSAQGASAMNTEAFF. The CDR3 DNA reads TGTGCCAGCAGCGCGCAGGGGGCGTCAGCCATGAACACTGAAGCTTTCTTT.